This T cell receptor beta chain was found in a study of CD8+ T cells in alopecia areata. Study-level results: Lesional scalp displayed greater clonality than normal scalp, most notably in alopecia totalis/universalis. In patients, TCRs were shared less clearly than in mice, and HLA may possibly be involved. When scalp samples are sequenced, resident alphabeta T cells of normal skin are also captured.

From PBMCs, CD4+ and CD8+ T cells were sorted. TCR sequencing used cDNA made by reverse transcription of extracted RNA. Data came from immunoSEQ multiplex PCR; TCRdb stores just in-frame clones and leaves some out. The sample has tens of thousands of clones, 44% seen once. With respect to this clone: Antigen: not known.

The CDR3 is 14 residues long. Germline V gene lookup returns CDR1 SGHAT and CDR2 FQNNGV. Deletions cut 0 bases from V and 1 base from J, with 6 bases between. This receptor was taken from a human donor with alopecia areata. Sequenced material: NKG2D-low CD8+ T cells sorted from blood. The chain joins TRBV11-2 to TRBJ2-5, with no clear D. CDR3 sequence (DNA): TGTGCCAGCAGCTTAGAGGGGTTCCAAGAGACCCAGTACTTC. It translates to CASSLEGFQETQYF.